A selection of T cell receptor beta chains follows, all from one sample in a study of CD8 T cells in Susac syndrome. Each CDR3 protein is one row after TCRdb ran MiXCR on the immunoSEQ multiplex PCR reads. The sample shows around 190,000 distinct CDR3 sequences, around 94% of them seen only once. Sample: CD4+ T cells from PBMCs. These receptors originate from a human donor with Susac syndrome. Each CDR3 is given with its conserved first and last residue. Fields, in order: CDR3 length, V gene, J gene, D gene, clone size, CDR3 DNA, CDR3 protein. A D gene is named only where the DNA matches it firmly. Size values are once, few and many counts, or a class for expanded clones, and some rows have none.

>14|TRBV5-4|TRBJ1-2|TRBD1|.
TGTGCCAGCAGCTTTCCCGGGACAGGGTTTGGCTACACCTTC
CASSFPGTGFGYTF
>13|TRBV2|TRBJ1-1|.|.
TGTGCCAGCAAAGAGACAGCCGGCACTGAAGCTTTCTTT
CASKETAGTEAFF
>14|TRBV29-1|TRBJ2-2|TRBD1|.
TGCAGCGCCGCCCCAGGACAGGACACCGGGGAGCTGTTTTTT
CSAAPGQDTGELFF
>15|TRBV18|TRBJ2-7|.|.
TGTGCCAGCTCACCCCCCGTGAGCGGATCCTACGAGCAGTACTTC
CASSPPVSGSYEQYF
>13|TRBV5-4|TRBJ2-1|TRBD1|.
TGTGCCAGCAGCTGGTCCAGGGGGAATGAGCAGTTCTTC
CASSWSRGNEQFF
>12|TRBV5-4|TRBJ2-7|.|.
TGTGCCAGCAGCTTGGATAACCATCAGCAGTACTTC
CASSLDNHQQYF
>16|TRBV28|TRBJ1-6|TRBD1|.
TGTGCCAGCAGTTCTACCGGGACAGGGAGGAATTCACCCCTCCACTTT
CASSSTGTGRNSPLHF
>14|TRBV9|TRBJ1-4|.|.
TGTGCCAGCAGCGTAGGGCCGCTTAATGAAAAACTGTTTTTT
CASSVGPLNEKLFF
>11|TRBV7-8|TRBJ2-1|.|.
TGTGCCAGCAGCCTTCTCGGTGAGCAGTTCTTC
CASSLLGEQFF
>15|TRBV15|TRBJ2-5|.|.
TGTGCCACCAGCAGTGGTGGAAGTGGGGGGGAGACCCAGTACTTC
CATSSGGSGGETQYF
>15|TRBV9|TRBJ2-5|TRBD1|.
TGTGCCAGCAGCGTTCTCGGACAGGGCCAAGAGACCCAGTACTTC
CASSVLGQGQETQYF
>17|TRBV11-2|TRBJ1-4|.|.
TGTGCCAGCAGCTTATTAGGGCAGGGACGGACTAATGAAAAACTGTTTTTT
CASSLLGQGRTNEKLFF
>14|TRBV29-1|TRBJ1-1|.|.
TGCAGCGTTGCCCGGGCTTCGGGGTCCACTGAAGCTTTCTTT
CSVARASGSTEAFF
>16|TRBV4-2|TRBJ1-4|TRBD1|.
TGTGCCAGCAGCCTAACGGGGACAGGGACTAATGAAAAACTGTTTTTT
CASSLTGTGTNEKLFF
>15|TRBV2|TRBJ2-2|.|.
TGTGCCAGCAGTGGAGGGACGGCAAACACCGGGGAGCTGTTTTTT
CASSGGTANTGELFF
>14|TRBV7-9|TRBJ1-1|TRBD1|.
TGTGCCAGCAGCCCCGGACAGGGGGACCCTGAAGCTTTCTTT
CASSPGQGDPEAFF
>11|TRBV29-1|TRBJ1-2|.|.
TGCAGCGCTTACGAGGCTCTGGGCTACACCTTC
CSAYEALGYTF
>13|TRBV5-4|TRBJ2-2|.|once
TGTGCCAGCAGCCGAGACAGCACCGGGGAGCTGTTTTTT
CASSRDSTGELFF
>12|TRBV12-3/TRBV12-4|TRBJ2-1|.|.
TGTGCCAGCACCGCTAACTACAATGAGCAGTTCTTC
CASTANYNEQFF
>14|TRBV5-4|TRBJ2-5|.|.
TGTGCCAGCAGCCCCGGCGGGACTGATGGGACCCAGTACTTC
CASSPGGTDGTQYF
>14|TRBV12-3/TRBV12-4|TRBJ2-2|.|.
TGTGCCAGCATCCGGGACTTTCTCACCGGGGAGCTGTTTTTT
CASIRDFLTGELFF
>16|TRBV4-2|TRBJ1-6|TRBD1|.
TGTGCCAGCAGCCAACCCACCGGGACAGATAATTCACCCCTCCACTTT
CASSQPTGTDNSPLHF